This TCR beta chain was documented in a study of cytomegalovirus exposure and HLA in healthy donors. Study conclusions and caveats: Sequencing likely produced, as an artifact, a cluster of highly shared sequence variants.

On this clone: Its target is unknown.

A multiplex PCR was run with 60 Vbeta primers and 13 Jbeta primers. The data were produced by immunoSEQ multiplex PCR, yet TCRdb's version contains in-frame clones alone and is incomplete. The sample holds tens of thousands of clones, around 75% seen once. The CDR3 extends over 19 amino acids. The trim removed 5 bases at V and 0 bases at J, leaving 11 bases unmatched. CDR1 and CDR2 (germline): MDHEN, SYDVKM. The source material was PBMCs. The sequence was obtained from a woman in her 40s in good health and CMV-seronegative. The V call is TRBV28, the J call TRBJ1-3, with 12 positions matching TRBD1. CDR3 DNA: TGTGCCAGCAGTCCCTACCCCGGGACAGGGGGCTCCTCTGGAAACACCATATATTTT. Translation gives CASSPYPGTGGSSGNTIYF.